The table lists the clone carrying this T cell receptor beta chain with a few counts. Germline V gene sequence: CDR1 MDHEN, CDR2 SYDVKM. The CDR3 loop spans 14 amino acids. V was cut by 5 bases and J by 2 bases, with 12 bases left in between. Researchers took RNA transcripts and amplified the TCR beta CDR3 regions from them. The TCR CDR3 first-round RT-PCR relied on the HTBI primer set. TCRdb recomputed calls from the multiplex PCR reads with MiXCR, one row per CDR3 protein. The sample shows 500,000 to 650,000 distinct CDR3 sequences, approximately 14% of them seen only once. This entry belongs to a study of T cells in Graves' hyperthyroidism and ophthalmopathy.

The sample was blood. The chain combines TRBV28 with TRBJ2-5; D is unresolved. The TCR comes from a middle-aged woman with Graves' hyperthyroidism. CDR3 bases: TGTGCCAGCAGTCCCGGGTCCCTGCAAGAGACCCAGTACTTC. Amino acids: CASSPGSLQETQYF.